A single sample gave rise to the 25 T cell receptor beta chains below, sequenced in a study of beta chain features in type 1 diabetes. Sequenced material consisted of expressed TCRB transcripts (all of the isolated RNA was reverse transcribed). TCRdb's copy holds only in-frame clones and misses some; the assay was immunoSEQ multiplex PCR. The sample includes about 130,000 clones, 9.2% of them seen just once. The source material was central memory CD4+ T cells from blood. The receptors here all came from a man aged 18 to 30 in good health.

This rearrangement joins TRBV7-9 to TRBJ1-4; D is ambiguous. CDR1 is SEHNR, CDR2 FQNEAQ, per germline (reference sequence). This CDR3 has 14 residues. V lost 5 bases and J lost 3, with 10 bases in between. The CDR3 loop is CASSPHGSNEKLFF. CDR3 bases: TGTGCCAGCAGCCCCCACGGGTCTAATGAAAAACTGTTTTTT. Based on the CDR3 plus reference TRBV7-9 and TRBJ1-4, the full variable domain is DTGVSQNPRHKITKRGQNVTFRCDPISEHNRLYWYRQTLGQGPEFLTYFQNEAQLEKSRLLSDRFSAERPKGSFSTLEIQRTEQGDSAMYLCASSPHGSNEKLFFGSGTQLSVL.

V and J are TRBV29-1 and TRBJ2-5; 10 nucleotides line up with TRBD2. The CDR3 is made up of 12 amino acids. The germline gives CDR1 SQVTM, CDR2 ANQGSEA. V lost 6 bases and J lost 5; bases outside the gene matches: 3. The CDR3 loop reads CSVALAGETQYF. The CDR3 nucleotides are TGCAGCGTCGCACTAGCGGGGGAGACCCAGTACTTC.

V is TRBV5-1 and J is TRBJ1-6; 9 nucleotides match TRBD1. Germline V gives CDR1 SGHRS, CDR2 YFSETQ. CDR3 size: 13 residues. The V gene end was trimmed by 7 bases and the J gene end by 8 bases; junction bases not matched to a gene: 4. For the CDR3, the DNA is TGCGCCAGCGCGGGACAGGGTGATTCACCCCTCCACTTT. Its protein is CASAGQGDSPLHF.

The CDR3 protein is CATGQRASYNEQFF. DNA of the CDR3: TGTGCCACCGGCCAGCGAGCCTCCTACAATGAGCAGTTCTTC. J is TRBJ2-1 and V is TRBV15; D ambiguous. Germline V gene data show CDR1 as LNHNV and CDR2 as YYDKDF (reference sequence). The CDR3 consists of 14 residues. Trimming took off 8 bases at V and 0 bases at J, with 11 bases between the two ends.

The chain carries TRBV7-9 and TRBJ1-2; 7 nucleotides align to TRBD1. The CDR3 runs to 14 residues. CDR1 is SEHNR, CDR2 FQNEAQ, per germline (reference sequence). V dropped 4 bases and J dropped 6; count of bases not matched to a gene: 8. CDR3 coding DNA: TGTGCCAGCAGCTACCCACAGGGGCGGGATGGCTACACCTTC. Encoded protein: CASSYPQGRDGYTF.

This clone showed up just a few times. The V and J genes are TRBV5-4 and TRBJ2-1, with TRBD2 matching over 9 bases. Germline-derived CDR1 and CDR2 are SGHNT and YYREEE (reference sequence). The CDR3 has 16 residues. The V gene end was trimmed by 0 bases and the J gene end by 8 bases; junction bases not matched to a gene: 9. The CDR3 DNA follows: TGTGCCAGCAGCTTGGTGGGCGGGGGGGCTGTGGATGAGCAGTTCTTC. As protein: CASSLVGGGAVDEQFF.

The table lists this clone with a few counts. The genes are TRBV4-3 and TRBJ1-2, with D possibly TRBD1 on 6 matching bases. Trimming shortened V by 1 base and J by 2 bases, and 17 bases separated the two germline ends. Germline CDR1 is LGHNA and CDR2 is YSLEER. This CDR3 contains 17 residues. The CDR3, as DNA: TGCGCCAGCAGCCAAGTTCAATCTGGACAGATCAACTATGGCTACACCTTC. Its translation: CASSQVQSGQINYGYTF.

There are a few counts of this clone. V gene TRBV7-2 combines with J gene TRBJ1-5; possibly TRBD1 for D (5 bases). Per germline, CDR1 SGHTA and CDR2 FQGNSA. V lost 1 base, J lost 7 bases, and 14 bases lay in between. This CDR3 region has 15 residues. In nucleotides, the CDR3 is TGTGCCAGCAGCTTAGAATTGGGGCAGGAACAGCCCCAGCATTTT. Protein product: CASSLELGQEQPQHF. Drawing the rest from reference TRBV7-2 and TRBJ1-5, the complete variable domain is GAGVSQSPSNKVTEKGKDVELRCDPISGHTALYWYRQSLGQGLEFLIYFQGNSAPDKSGLPSDRFSAERTGGSVSTLTIQRTQQEDSAVYLCASSLELGQEQPQHFGDGTRLSIL.

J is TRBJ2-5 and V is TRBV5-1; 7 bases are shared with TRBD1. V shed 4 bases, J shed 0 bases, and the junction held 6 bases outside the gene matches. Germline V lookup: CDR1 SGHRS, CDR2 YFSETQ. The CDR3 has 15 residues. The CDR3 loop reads CASSKQGTYQETQYF. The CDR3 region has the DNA TGCGCCAGCAGCAAACAGGGGACGTACCAAGAGACCCAGTACTTC.

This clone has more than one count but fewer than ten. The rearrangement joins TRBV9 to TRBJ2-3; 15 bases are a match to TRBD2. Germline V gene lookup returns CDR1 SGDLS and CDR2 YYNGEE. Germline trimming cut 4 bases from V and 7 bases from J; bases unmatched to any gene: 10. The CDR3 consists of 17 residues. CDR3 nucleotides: TGTGCCAGCAGCACAGGGACTAGCGGGGGGACCCCACATACGCAGTATTTT. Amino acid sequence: CASSTGTSGGTPHTQYF.

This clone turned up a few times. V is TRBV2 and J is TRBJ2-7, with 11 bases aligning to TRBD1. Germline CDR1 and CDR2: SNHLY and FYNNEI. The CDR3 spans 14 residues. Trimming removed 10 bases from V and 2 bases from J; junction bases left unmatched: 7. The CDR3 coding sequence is TGTGCCACCTCTGGACAGGGGGCCGCCTACGAGCAGTACTTC. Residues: CATSGQGAAYEQYF.

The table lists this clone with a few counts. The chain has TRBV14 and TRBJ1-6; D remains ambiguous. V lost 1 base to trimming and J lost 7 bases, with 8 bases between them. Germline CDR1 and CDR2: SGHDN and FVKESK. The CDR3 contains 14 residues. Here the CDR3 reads CASSQARGNSPLHF. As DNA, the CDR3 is TGTGCCAGCAGCCAAGCTCGGGGAAATTCACCCCTCCACTTT. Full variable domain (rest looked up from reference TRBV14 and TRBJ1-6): EAGVTQFPSHSVIEKGQTVTLRCDPISGHDNLYWYRRVMGKEIKFLLHFVKESKQDESGMPNNRFLAERTGGTYSTLKVQPAELEDSGVYFCASSQARGNSPLHFGNGTRLTVT.

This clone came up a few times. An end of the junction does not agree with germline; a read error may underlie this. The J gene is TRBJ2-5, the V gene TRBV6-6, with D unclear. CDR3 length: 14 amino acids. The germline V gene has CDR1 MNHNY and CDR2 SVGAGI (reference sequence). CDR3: CASSYSTKEESQYF. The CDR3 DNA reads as TGTGCCAGCAGTTACTCAACTAAAGAAGAGAGCCAGTACTTC.

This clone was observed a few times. This CDR3 is CASSQGQGTVSGANVLTF. The CDR3 DNA reads TGCGCCAGCAGCCAGGGACAGGGGACGGTCTCTGGGGCCAACGTCCTGACTTTC. The chain employs TRBV4-1 and TRBJ2-6; TRBD1 matches at 10 bases. Looked up from germline, CDR1 is MGHRA and CDR2 is YSYEKL. V lost 3 bases and J lost 0; bases outside the gene matches: 5. CDR3 length: 18 residues.

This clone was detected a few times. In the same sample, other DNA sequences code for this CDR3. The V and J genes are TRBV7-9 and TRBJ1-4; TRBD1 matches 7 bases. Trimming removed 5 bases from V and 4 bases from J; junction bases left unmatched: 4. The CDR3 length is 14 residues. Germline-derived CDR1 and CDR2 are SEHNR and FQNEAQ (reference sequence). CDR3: CASSLRQGNEKLFF. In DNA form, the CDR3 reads TGTGCCAGCAGCCTAAGACAGGGTAATGAAAAACTGTTTTTT.

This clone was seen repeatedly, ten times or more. CDR3 bases: TGTGCCAGCGGGAGCTCCTATAATTCACCCCTCCACTTT. Its protein product is CASGSSYNSPLHF. The J gene is TRBJ1-6, the V gene TRBV7-3, with D uncertain. Germline CDR1 SGHTA, CDR2 FQGTGA. This CDR3 region has 13 residues. V dropped 8 bases and J dropped 0 bases, with 5 bases sitting between them.

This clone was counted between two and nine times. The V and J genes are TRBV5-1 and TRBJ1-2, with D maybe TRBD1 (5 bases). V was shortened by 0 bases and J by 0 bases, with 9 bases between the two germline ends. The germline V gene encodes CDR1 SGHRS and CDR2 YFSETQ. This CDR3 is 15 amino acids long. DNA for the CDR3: TGCGCCAGCAGCTTGGTCCCAGGGTCTAACTATGGCTACACCTTC. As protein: CASSLVPGSNYGYTF.

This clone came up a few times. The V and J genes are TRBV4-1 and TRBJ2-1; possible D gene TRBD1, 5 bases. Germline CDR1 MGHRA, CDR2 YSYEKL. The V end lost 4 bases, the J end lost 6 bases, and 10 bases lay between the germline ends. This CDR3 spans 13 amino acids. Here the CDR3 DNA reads TGCGCCAGCAGCCCCCCCAGGGCCAATGAGCAGTTCTTC. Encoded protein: CASSPPRANEQFF.

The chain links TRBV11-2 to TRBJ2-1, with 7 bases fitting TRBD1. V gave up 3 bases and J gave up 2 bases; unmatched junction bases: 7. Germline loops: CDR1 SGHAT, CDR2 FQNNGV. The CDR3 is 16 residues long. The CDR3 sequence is CASSFLTGPPYNEQFF. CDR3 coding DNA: TGTGCCAGCAGCTTCCTGACAGGGCCCCCCTACAATGAGCAGTTCTTC. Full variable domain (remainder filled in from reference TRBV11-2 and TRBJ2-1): EAGVAQSPRYKIIEKRQSVAFWCNPISGHATLYWYQQILGQGPKLLIQFQNNGVVDDSQLPKDRFSAERLKGVDSTLKIQPAKLEDSAVYLCASSFLTGPPYNEQFFGPGTRLTVL.

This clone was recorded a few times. The CDR3 loop reads CAWRVGGFGTQYF. As DNA, the CDR3 is TGTGCCTGGAGAGTGGGGGGATTTGGGACCCAGTACTTC. J is TRBJ2-5 and V is TRBV30, with D perhaps TRBD2 (6 bases). The ends were cut back, 3 bases at V and 7 bases at J, with 15 bases in the middle. Germline V gene sequence: CDR1 GTSNPN, CDR2 SVGIG (reference sequence). The CDR3 spans 13 residues. The full variable domain, its missing parts supplied by reference TRBV30 and TRBJ2-5, is SQTIHQWPATLVQPVGSPLSLECTVEGTSNPNLYWYRQAAGRGLQLLFYSVGIGQISSEVPQNLSASRPQDRQFILSSKKLLLSDSGFYLCAWRVGGFGTQYFGPGTRLLVL.

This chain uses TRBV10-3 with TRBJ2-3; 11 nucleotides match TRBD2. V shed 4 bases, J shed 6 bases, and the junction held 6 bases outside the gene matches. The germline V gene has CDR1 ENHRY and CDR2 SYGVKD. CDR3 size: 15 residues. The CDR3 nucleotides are TGTGCCATCAGTGGGGGGCTAGCGGGGGGTGATACGCAGTATTTT. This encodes CAISGGLAGGDTQYF.

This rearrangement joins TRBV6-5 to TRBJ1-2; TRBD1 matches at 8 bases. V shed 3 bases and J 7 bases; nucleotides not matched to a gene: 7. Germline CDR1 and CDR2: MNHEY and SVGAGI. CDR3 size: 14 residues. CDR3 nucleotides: TGTGCCAGCAGTTATACCGGGACAGGAGGTGGCTACACCTTC. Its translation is CASSYTGTGGGYTF.

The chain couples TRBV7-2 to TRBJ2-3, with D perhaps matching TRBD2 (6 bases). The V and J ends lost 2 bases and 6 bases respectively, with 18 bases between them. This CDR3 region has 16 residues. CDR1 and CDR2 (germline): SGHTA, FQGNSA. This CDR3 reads CASSLFGSGEPDTQYF. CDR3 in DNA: TGTGCCAGCAGCTTATTCGGGTCGGGGGAACCGGATACGCAGTATTTT.

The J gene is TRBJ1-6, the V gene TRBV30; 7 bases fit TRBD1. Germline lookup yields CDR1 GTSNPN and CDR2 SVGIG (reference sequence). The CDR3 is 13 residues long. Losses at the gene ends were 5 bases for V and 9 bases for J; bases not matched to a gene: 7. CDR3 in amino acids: CAWADRDASPLHF. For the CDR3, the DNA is TGTGCCTGGGCAGACAGGGATGCTTCACCCCTCCACTTT.

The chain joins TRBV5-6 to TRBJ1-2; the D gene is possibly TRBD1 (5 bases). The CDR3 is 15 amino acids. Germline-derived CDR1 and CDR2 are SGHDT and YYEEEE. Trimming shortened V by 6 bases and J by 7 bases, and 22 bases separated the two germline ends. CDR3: CASTLTAGGIGGYTF. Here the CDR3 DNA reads TGTGCCAGCACCCTAACGGCCGGGGGAATTGGTGGCTACACCTTC.